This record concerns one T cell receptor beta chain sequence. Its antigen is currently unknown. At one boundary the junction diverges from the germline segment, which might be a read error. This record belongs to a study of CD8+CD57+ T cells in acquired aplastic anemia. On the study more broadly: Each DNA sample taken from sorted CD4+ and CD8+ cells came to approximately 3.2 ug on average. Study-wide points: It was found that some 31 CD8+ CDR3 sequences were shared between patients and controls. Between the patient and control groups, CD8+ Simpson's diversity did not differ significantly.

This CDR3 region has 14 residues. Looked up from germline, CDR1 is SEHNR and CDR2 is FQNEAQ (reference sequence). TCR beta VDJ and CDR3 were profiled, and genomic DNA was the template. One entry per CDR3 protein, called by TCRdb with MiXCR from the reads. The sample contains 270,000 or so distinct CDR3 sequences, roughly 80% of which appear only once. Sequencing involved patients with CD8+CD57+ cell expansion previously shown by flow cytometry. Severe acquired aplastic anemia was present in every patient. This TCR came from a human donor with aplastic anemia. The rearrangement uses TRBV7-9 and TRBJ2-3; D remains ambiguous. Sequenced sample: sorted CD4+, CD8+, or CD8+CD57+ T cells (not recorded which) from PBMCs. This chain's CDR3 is CASSLVVGTKSINF. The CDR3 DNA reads TGTGCCAGCAGCTTAGTCGTGGGCACCAAATCCATCAATTTT.